The 20 T cell receptor beta chains below come from one sample, sequenced in a study of CD8+ T cells in alopecia areata. Once RNA had been extracted, it was reverse transcribed into cDNA to act as the sequencing template. Using immunoSEQ multiplex PCR, the repertoire was profiled, and TCRdb retains in-frame clones only, with some absent. The sample yields 150,000 or so clones, about 88% seen once. Stated treatment: oral pan-JAK inhibitor, 5-10 mg twice daily. The source was CD8+ T cells sorted from blood, collected at week 4, from a patient treated with tofacitinib. The receptors here all came from a human donor with alopecia areata.

The rearrangement joins TRBV29-1 to TRBJ2-7; possibly TRBD1 for D (6 bases). There are 14 residues in the CDR3. The germline V gene encodes CDR1 SQVTM and CDR2 ANQGSEA. The V and J ends lost 3 bases and 0 bases respectively, with 12 bases between them. The CDR3 DNA follows: TGCAGCGTTGAGGGGACACCTAACTCCTACGAGCAGTACTTC. It is translated as CSVEGTPNSYEQYF.

The chain joins TRBV7-9 to TRBJ1-2; the D gene is possibly TRBD1 (5 bases). V shed 3 bases and J shed 4 bases, with 6 bases lying between them. Germline values: CDR1 SEHNR, CDR2 FQNEAQ (reference sequence). This CDR3 contains 12 residues. DNA of the CDR3: TGTGCCAGCAGCTTGACAGTCTATGGCTACACCTTC. Residues: CASSLTVYGYTF.

The chain carries TRBV7-9 and TRBJ2-4; possibly TRBD1 or TRBD2 for D (6 bases each). V gave up 2 bases and J gave up 8 bases, with 13 bases separating them. Germline V CDR1 and CDR2: SEHNR, FQNEAQ (reference sequence). CDR3 length equals 14 residues. The CDR3, as DNA: TGTGCCAGCAGCTTAACCGAGAGGGGGGACATTCAGTACTTC. Translating gives CASSLTERGDIQYF.

The genes are TRBV29-1 and TRBJ2-1, with a possible D match to TRBD1 (7 bases). The V and J ends lost 7 bases and 8 bases respectively, with 21 bases between them. The CDR3 loop spans 14 amino acids. The germline V gene has CDR1 SQVTM and CDR2 ANQGSEA. The CDR3 protein is CSGNTGAGGDEQFF. In DNA form, the CDR3 reads TGCAGCGGGAATACAGGGGCCGGGGGCGATGAGCAGTTCTTC.

This rearrangement joins TRBV2 to TRBJ2-3; 7 bases are shared with TRBD1. Germline V gene lookup returns CDR1 SNHLY and CDR2 FYNNEI. The CDR3 covers 14 residues. V lost 10 bases to trimming and J lost 4 bases; unmatched junction nucleotides: 11. CDR3 coding DNA: TGTGCCATTTTAGAGGGGGCAATAGCAGATACGCAGTATTTT. Its translation: CAILEGAIADTQYF.

This clone was observed a few times. This sequence joins TRBV29-1 and TRBJ2-1; 10 bases are a match to TRBD2. This CDR3 region has 15 residues. V was pared by 2 bases and J by 2 bases, with 3 bases of the junction left unmatched. Germline CDR1 reads SQVTM; CDR2 reads ANQGSEA. CDR3: CSVEIAGGPYNEQFF. The DNA of the CDR3 is TGCAGCGTTGAAATAGCGGGAGGCCCCTACAATGAGCAGTTCTTC.

The chain uses TRBV6-1 and TRBJ2-7, with D possibly being TRBD2 (6 bases). The CDR3 has 14 amino acids. V was trimmed by 10 bases and J by 4 bases, leaving 20 bases between them. The germline V gene has CDR1 MNHNS and CDR2 SASEGT. The CDR3 DNA is TGTGCCATCAGGGCGGGGCTTTGTAGGTACGAGCAGTACTTC. Translated: CAIRAGLCRYEQYF.

V gene TRBV27 combines with J gene TRBJ2-7; 9 bases align to TRBD2. This CDR3 spans 16 amino acids. Germline trimming cut 6 bases from V and 5 bases from J; bases unmatched to any gene: 14. The germline gives CDR1 MNHEY, CDR2 SMNVEV (reference sequence). CDR3 residues: CASSLLPGLAYDEQYF. CDR3 DNA: TGTGCCAGCAGCCTGCTTCCGGGACTAGCTTACGACGAGCAGTACTTC.

The gene calls are TRBV9 and TRBJ1-5; D perhaps matches TRBD1 (5 bases). Trimming removed 5 bases at V and 1 base at J, with 13 bases between. The CDR3 is 15 residues long. CDR1 and CDR2 from the germline V gene are SGDLS and YYNGEE. As DNA, the CDR3 is TGTGCCAGCAGTCTCGGGCAGGGCAGCAATCAGCCCCAGCATTTT. Translation gives CASSLGQGSNQPQHF.

The J gene is TRBJ1-1, the V gene TRBV10-2; TRBD1 matches 8 bases. Germline V CDR1 and CDR2: WSHSY, SAAADI. The CDR3 spans 15 residues. J was trimmed by 4 bases and V by 4 bases; bases with no gene match: 8. The CDR3 sequence is CASSVTGGTGTEAFF. In DNA form, the CDR3 reads TGCGCCAGCAGTGTCACAGGGGGAACGGGCACTGAAGCTTTCTTT.

As for this clone: In the same sample, other DNA sequences code for this CDR3. The V call is TRBV30, the J call TRBJ2-2, with D possibly matching TRBD2 (5 bases). V was pared by 1 base and J by 5 bases, with 5 bases between. Germline V gene sequence: CDR1 GTSNPN, CDR2 SVGIG (reference sequence). The CDR3 loop spans 12 amino acids. The DNA of the CDR3 is TGTGCCTGGAGTGGAGGGACCGGGGAGCTGTTTTTT. Residues: CAWSGGTGELFF.

The chain is built from TRBV7-9 and TRBJ2-7; TRBD1 matches 7 bases. The CDR3 has 15 residues. V was pared by 3 bases and J by 3 bases, with 8 bases of the junction left unmatched. The germline gives CDR1 SEHNR, CDR2 FQNEAQ (reference sequence). CDR3 nucleotide sequence: TGTGCCAGCAGCTTCGAGGGACAGAAGCTCTACGAGCAGTACTTC. Its protein product is CASSFEGQKLYEQYF.

CDR3 sequence reads: CASSLSDSNNEQFF. For the CDR3, the DNA is TGTGCCAGCAGTTTATCGGACAGCAACAATGAGCAGTTCTTC. The V call is TRBV27, the J call TRBJ2-1, with TRBD1 as a possible D gene (6 bases). CDR3 length: 14 residues. Germline V gene sequence: CDR1 MNHEY, CDR2 SMNVEV (reference sequence). Trimming pared 0 bases from V and 5 bases from J, leaving 8 bases between.

The chain couples TRBV7-2 to TRBJ2-7; D gene uncertain. Between the trimmed V and J ends, which lost 2 bases and 4 bases, there was a span of 12 bases. The CDR3 has 14 amino acids. The germline V gene has CDR1 SGHTA and CDR2 FQGNSA. The CDR3 spells CASSLKLDSYEQYF. The CDR3 DNA sequence: TGTGCCAGCAGCTTAAAGCTTGACTCGTACGAGCAGTACTTC.

As DNA, the CDR3 is TGTGCCAGCAGCTTAGACGGGACCCACTTCGGGGAGCAGTTCTTC. This codes for CASSLDGTHFGEQFF. The chain recombines TRBV7-7 with TRBJ2-1, with D perhaps assigned TRBD1 or TRBD2 (5 bases each). CDR1 is SSHAT and CDR2 is FNYEAQ in the germline V gene (reference sequence). Trimming shortened V by 1 base and J by 10 bases, and 17 bases separated the two germline ends. The length of the CDR3 is 15 residues.

The chain employs TRBV7-8 and TRBJ1-2, with no clear D. Germline V gene sequence: CDR1 SGHVS, CDR2 FQNEAQ. The CDR3 contains 12 residues. V was cut by 2 bases and J by 2 bases, with 3 bases left in between. This chain's CDR3 is CASSLNNYGYTF. In DNA, the CDR3 is TGTGCCAGCAGCTTAAACAACTATGGCTACACCTTC.

The V and J genes are TRBV12-5 and TRBJ1-1; D call uncertain. V was clipped by 3 bases and J by 2 bases, with 4 bases between them. This CDR3 contains 12 residues. Germline assignment: CDR1 LGHNT and CDR2 FRNRAP. CDR3 nucleotides: TGTGCTAGTGGTTTTGCCAACACTGAAGCTTTCTTT. Protein: CASGFANTEAFF. Filled out from reference TRBV12-5 and TRBJ1-1, the complete variable domain reads DARVTQTPRHKVTEMGQEVTMRCQPILGHNTVFWYRQTMMQGLELLAYFRNRAPLDDSGMPKDRFSAEMPDATLATLKIQPSEPRDSAVYFCASGFANTEAFFGQGTRLTVV.

J is TRBJ2-7 and V is TRBV5-1, with D perhaps matching TRBD1 (5 bases). The CDR3 sequence is 15 residues long. Germline CDR1 reads SGHRS; CDR2 reads YFSETQ. V was cut by 0 bases and J by 3 bases, with 13 bases left in between. This chain's CDR3 is CASSLGYRTDYEQYF. The CDR3 DNA reads as TGCGCCAGCAGCTTGGGGTACAGGACCGACTACGAGCAGTACTTC.

This clone was detected only once. The rearrangement links TRBV7-2 to TRBJ1-1; D is unclear. This CDR3 region has 13 residues. In germline, CDR1 is SGHTA, CDR2 FQGNSA. Between the trimmed V and J ends, which lost 6 bases and 4 bases, there was a span of 12 bases. The CDR3 loop reads CASRLRSPTEAFF. The CDR3 DNA reads TGTGCCAGCAGGCTTCGATCCCCCACTGAAGCTTTCTTT.

The gene calls are TRBV23-1 and TRBJ1-4; D is perhaps TRBD1 (5 bases). TRBV23-1 is given ORF status, its function remaining uncertain. The CDR3 totals 14 residues. V lost 8 bases and J lost 7, with 17 bases in between. The DNA of the CDR3 is TGCGCCAGCGGCCGGGACCCGACGGGTGAAAAACTGTTTTTT. Translation gives CASGRDPTGEKLFF.